The entry below describes one T cell receptor (beta chain). Its antigen remains undetermined. Per-nucleotide qualities are absent, and no much larger clonotype sits a single base away. In total, approximately 690 healthy bone marrow donors made up the cohort. At the time of sampling, every cohort member was nominally healthy, though immune exposures that went unrecorded were likely present. The donor tested CMV seronegative and was one of the 352 seronegative cohort members. A peripheral blood sample was collected from each donor, and TCR beta sequencing was performed on peripheral blood mononuclear cells. The Qiagen DNeasy Blood Extraction Kit was used to extract genomic DNA from the blood cell samples. These data come from a study of cytomegalovirus exposure and HLA in healthy donors (dated by TCRdb to about 2017). Concerning the study at large: An earlier analysis of 587 of the donors reported 250 to 350 Gb of sequence data and 95 million to 130 million unique TCR beta sequences obtained from some 200 million T cells. An early release covering 550 to 650 HLA-typed donors comprised 250 to 350 gigabases of sequencing data and about 90 million unique TCR sequences. The genetic ancestry cluster associated with self-reported Caucasian donors included around four fifths of the approximately 410 genotyped donors. The study was designed to test whether signatures of past pathogen exposure could be identified by cataloging public T cell receptors. The study used immunosequencing to profile the T cell repertoires of about 670 subjects and linked those repertoires to cytomegalovirus serostatus. Along with the roughly 670-subject first cohort, a separate validation cohort of about 110 different subjects was used. To predict cytomegalovirus infection status, the study brought together high-throughput TCR immunosequencing, statistical association of individual TCRs with disease status, and machine learning. A later analysis re-analyzed previously published TCR beta repertoires from 660 or so donors and added high-resolution HLA genotyping to study TCR occurrence patterns. The later analysis used no new phenotypic data to find candidate immune exposures, relying instead on TCR beta sequences and their occurrence across donors. An earlier analysis of more than 450 of the donors used high-throughput TCR beta sequencing to judge whether each TCR beta V gene segment behaved as functional or pseudogenic. Donor age, sex, ethnicity and CMV serostatus were compiled together with the repertoire data. A later genetic analysis took genome-wide SNP genotypes for about 55% of the roughly 670 donors and used that subset as a discovery cohort. All discovery cohort repertoires had been generated using a single sequencing platform. HLA typing included class I and class II loci at four-digit resolution. The number of donors typed differed by locus, with roughly 629-640 for A, B, C, DRB1 and DQB1, approximately 500 for DQA1, under 610 for DPA1, and some 440 for DPB1. Because of strong linkage in the cohort, five DR-DQ haplotypes were treated as single units for association and clustering. On average, roughly 200,000 unique TCR beta nucleotide sequences were sequenced per donor among 398 genotyped donors of the cohort, with about 19% of those sequences being non-productive.

Its CDR3 holds 15 amino acids, cysteine through phenylalanine. This entry keeps only the CDR3 DNA: 45 bases, framed from base 1. V is shortened by 0 bases, J by 0 bases, and the region joining them spans 7 bases. CDR1 and CDR2 are read off the germline V gene as SGHRS and YFSETQ. Broad study findings and their caveats: HLA typing was unavailable for some donors at each locus, so association tests used only the typed subset. A cluster of highly shared sequence variants was judged likely to be a technical artifact of the sequencing pipeline. A later genetic analysis reported fewer N-insertions in productive TCRs among donors in an Asian-associated ancestry cluster than the roughly 620-donor mean. According to a later analysis, parvovirus B19, influenza, CMV and Epstein-Barr virus appeared linked to several top co-occurrence clusters. Some IMGT-functional V segments, including TRBV6-2 and TRBV6-3, could not be told apart with the 87-base-pair reads, so those segments were excluded. An earlier analysis of roughly 570 of the donors showed that most TCR beta V segments appeared in productive rearrangements either about 87% or about 30% of the time, which broadly matched IMGT annotations. In a later analysis, HLA-associated TCR beta chains showed more clonal expansion and lower generation probabilities than non-associated chains that were equally common. In vitro tests confirmed that a few of the cytomegalovirus-associated TCR beta chains recognize cytomegalovirus antigens. When HLA alleles, especially DR and DQ, strongly co-occurred, TCR associations were difficult to assign to individual alleles. An association between a missense DCLRE1C variant and V-gene and J-gene trimming of TCR beta chains was found in a later genetic analysis and replicated in an independent cohort. Roughly uniform sequencing depth across donors was assumed in presence/absence analyses, although this assumption may not hold. Correlated functional status among segregating V segments might be attributable to linkage disequilibrium, but an unknown experimental factor could not be ruled out. A later analysis found that TCR association rates varied across HLA loci, with DRB1 alleles showing the most associated TCRs and HLA-C alleles the fewest. A later analysis associated 16,951 TCR beta sequences with specific HLA alleles at a false discovery rate of 0.05. For the cohort, immune exposure information was limited to CMV serostatus. The classifier was reported to diagnose cytomegalovirus status with high specificity and sensitivity in both the original cohort and the validation cohort. It was suggested by the authors that the approach could potentially be generalized to other disease states and immunological phenotypes. A further reported finding was that TCR beta sequences accurately predicted the HLA-A and HLA-B alleles for most subjects in the first cohort. In the study, approximately 160 TCR beta chains were listed as associated with cytomegalovirus. In this cohort, only TCR beta chains were sequenced, and detectable features were limited by the absence of alpha or paired-chain data. Most TCR sequences were observed very rarely across donors, whereas some public TCRs were present in many individuals. According to a later analysis, most CMV-associated TCR beta chains appeared to be HLA-restricted, and the HLA associations seemed to be driven largely by CMV exposure. Because counts were too low, more than 15 rarely observed V segments, including chromosome 9 orphons, were excluded from the earlier analysis of 587 of the donors.

Library preparation was by the immunoSEQ multiplex PCR assay. A mixture of 60 forward primers for TCR Vbeta segments and 13 reverse primers for TCR Jbeta segments was used in the multiplex PCR. The CDR3 region of rearranged TCR beta genes was amplified from genomic DNA by a multiplex PCR assay. On the Illumina HiSeq System, the amplified TCR beta libraries were sequenced as 87-base-pair reads. In the source study's methods: Across the 500 to 850 repertoires, a later analysis counted roughly 77 million unique TCR beta chains, roughly 11 million of which were shared by at least two donors. To remove PCR and sequencing errors, raw reads were error-corrected and collapsed into unique sequences using a nearest-neighbor algorithm that merged closely related sequences. V, D and J gene segments were assigned by aligning CDR3 sequences to IMGT reference sequences. For a sequence to be retained, a match of at least six nucleotides was required to both a V gene segment and a J gene segment. A rearrangement counted as productive if the CDR3 had no stop codons and remained in frame with V and J, and every other rearrangement counted as non-productive. Following IMGT convention, CDR3 was defined as the stretch from the second conserved V-encoded cysteine to the conserved J-encoded phenylalanine. Sequences without an unambiguous match to a single V gene segment were excluded from the earlier analysis of about 630 of the donors. An earlier analysis of 450 to 650 of the donors called V segments functional above 56.7% productive rearrangements and segregating when the between-donor standard deviation exceeded 5%. A statistical classification framework was built for diagnosing cytomegalovirus status from the catalog of TCR beta chain sequences. A later analysis assigned V and J genes by comparing TCR nucleotide sequences with IMGT/GENE-DB human TR gene sequences. In a later analysis, CDR3 sequences and most-parsimonious VDJ recombination scenarios were assigned using the TCRdist pipeline. In a later analysis, each TCR beta chain was defined by its CDR3 amino acid sequence together with its V-gene family, and reads without a unique V-gene family were excluded. In a later analysis, nearly 600 highly shared, low-generation-probability nucleotide sequences were removed to address suspected cross-contamination and a sequencing artifact. In a later analysis, a clonal expansion index for each public chain was calculated from normalized within-repertoire ranks of inferred template counts. In a later analysis, generation probabilities were computed using a VDJ recombination model fitted to out-of-frame rearrangements, and the results were checked against IGoR. In a later analysis, hypergeometric tests were used to score TCR-TCR, TCR-HLA and TCR-CMV co-occurrence, with a repertoire-size bias correction applied to TCR pairs. A later analysis estimated false discovery rates by permuting HLA or CMV assignments 20 times. In a later analysis, co-occurring TCRs were grouped with DBSCAN, and TCRdist sequence similarity was added when clustering was performed within HLA-allele-positive subsets. Repertoires with fewer than 30,000 or more than 120,000 public chains were left out of co-occurrence clustering, as were several repertoires with anomalous nucleotide sharing. TCRdb's version of the immuneACCESS table is confined to in-frame rearrangements and falls short of the full clone set. An unresolved V gene accounts for under half of the shortfall where checked; the remainder is of unknown origin. Clone size and the V and J calls come from that table; the DNA yielded D and trimming. This sample gives around 180,000 clones in total; around nine tenths of them show up just once. The top ten clonotypes cover roughly 1.8% of the sample.

The sample taken for sequencing was PBMCs. The clonotype comes from a woman aged 18 to 35 in good health and CMV-seronegative. The chain was built from TRBV5-1 and TRBJ1-3; the D gene is perhaps TRBD1, from 5 matching bases. The DNA sequence follows: TGCGCCAGCAGCTTGGGACAGATCTCTGGAAACACCATATATTTT. Its protein is CASSLGQISGNTIYF.